The text below deals with one T cell receptor beta chain. In the original processing: Counts of nucleated cells, estimated from reference gene primer amplification, were obtained. Sequencing was performed with immunoSEQ multiplex PCR; in TCRdb, only in-frame clones are kept and a portion is missing. The V and J calls and clone size come from that table; D and trimming were worked out from the DNA. The sample holds 96,000 or so clones, around nine tenths seen once. With 4 bases clipped from V and 5 bases from J, the junction kept 5 bases outside the gene matches. There are 14 residues in the CDR3. Germline CDR1 KGHSH, CDR2 LQKENI. The data belong to a study of blood T cell repertoires in COVID-19.

Material: peripheral blood. The clonotype originates from a man in his fifties or sixties with acute or convalescent COVID-19. The J gene is TRBJ2-3, the V gene TRBV18; 8 positions match TRBD2. For the CDR3, the DNA is TGTGCCAGCTCACTGGTAACTAGCGGAGATACGCAGTATTTT. This codes for CASSLVTSGDTQYF.